This T cell receptor (beta chain) derives from a study of blood T cell repertoires in COVID-19. For the study at large: Specimens from acute and convalescent COVID-19 originated in the United States, Italy and Spain. T cells, B-cell-depleted T cells, or PBMCs provided the cDNA or gDNA that served as material.

As processed by the authors: How many nucleated cells were present was estimated from reference gene primer amplification. The assay was immunoSEQ multiplex PCR, and TCRdb's table has in-frame clones only and misses some. The D gene and trimming were derived from the DNA, and the V and J assignments and clone size from that table. The profile shows 300,000 to 350,000 clones, around four fifths of them singletons. The length of the CDR3 is 16 residues. Germline assignment: CDR1 LGHDT and CDR2 YNNKEL (reference sequence). With V trimmed by 0 bases and J by 4 bases, 8 bases remained unmatched. This clone was counted only a few times.

The chain carries TRBV3-1 (or the pseudogene TRBV3-2) and TRBJ1-1; TRBD1 agrees at 7 bases. The TCR originated in a man under 40 with active or convalescent COVID-19. The specimen was peripheral blood. The CDR3 region is CASSQDLGGRGTEAFF. The DNA for the CDR3 is TGTGCCAGCAGCCAAGATCTAGGGGGCAGGGGCACTGAAGCTTTCTTT.